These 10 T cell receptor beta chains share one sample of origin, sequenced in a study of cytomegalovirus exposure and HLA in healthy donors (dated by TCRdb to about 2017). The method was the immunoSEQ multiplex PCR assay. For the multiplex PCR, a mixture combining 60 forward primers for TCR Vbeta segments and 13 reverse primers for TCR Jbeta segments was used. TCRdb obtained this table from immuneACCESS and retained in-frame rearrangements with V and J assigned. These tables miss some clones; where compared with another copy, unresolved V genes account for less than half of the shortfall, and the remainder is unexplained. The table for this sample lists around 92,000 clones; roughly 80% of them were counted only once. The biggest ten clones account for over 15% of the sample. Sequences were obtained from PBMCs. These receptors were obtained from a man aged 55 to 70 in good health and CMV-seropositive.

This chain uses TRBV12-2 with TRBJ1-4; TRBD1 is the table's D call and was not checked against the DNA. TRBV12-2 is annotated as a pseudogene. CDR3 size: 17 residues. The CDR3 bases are TGTGCAAGTCGCAGGACAGGGCGAGAGGGAGCTAATGAAAAACTGTTTTTT. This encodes CASRRTGREGANEKLFF.

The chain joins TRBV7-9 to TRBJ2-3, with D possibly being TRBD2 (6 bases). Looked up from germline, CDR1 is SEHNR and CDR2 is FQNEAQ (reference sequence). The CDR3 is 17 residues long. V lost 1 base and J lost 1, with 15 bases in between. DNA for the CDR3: TGTGCCAGCAGCTTAGACCTAGTGCGGGGAGGCACAGATACGCAGTATTTT. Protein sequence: CASSLDLVRGGTDTQYF.

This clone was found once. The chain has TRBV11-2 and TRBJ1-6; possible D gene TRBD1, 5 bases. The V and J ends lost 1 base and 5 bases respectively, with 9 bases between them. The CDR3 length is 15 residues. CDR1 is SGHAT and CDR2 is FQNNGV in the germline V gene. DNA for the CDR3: TGTGCCAGCAGCTTAGGAGCAGGGAATAATTCACCCCTCCACTTT. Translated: CASSLGAGNNSPLHF.

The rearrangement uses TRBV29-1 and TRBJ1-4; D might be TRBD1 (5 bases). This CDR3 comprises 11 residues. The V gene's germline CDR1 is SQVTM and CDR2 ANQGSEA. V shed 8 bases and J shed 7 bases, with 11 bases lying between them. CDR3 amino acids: CSIGHLEKLFF. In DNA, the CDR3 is TGCAGCATAGGACACCTTGAAAAACTGTTTTTT. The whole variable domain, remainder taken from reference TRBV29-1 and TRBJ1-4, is SAVISQKPSRDICQRGTSLTIQCQVDSQVTMMFWYRQQPGQSLTLIATANQGSEATYESGFVIDKFPISRPNLTFSTLTVSNMSPEDSSIYLCSIGHLEKLFFGSGTQLSVL.

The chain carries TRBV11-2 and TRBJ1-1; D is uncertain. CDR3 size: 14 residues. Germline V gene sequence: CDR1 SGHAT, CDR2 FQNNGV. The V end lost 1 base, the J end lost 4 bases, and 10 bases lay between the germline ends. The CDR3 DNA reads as TGTGCCAGCAGCTTAGCCCAGGTATCCACTGAAGCTTTCTTT. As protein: CASSLAQVSTEAFF.

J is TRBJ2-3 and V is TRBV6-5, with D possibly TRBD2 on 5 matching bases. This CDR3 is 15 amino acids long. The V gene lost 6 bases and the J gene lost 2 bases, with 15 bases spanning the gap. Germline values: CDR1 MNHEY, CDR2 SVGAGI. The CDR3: CASRPLDSLTDTQYF. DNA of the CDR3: TGTGCCAGCAGGCCGCTGGACTCACTCACAGATACGCAGTATTTT.

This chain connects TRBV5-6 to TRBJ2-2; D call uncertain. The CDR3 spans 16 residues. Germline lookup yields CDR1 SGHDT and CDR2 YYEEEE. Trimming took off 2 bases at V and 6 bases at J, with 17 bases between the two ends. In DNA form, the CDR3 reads TGTGCCAGCAGCTTCTCGAGGCACCAATTCCCCGGGGAGCTGTTTTTT. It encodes CASSFSRHQFPGELFF.

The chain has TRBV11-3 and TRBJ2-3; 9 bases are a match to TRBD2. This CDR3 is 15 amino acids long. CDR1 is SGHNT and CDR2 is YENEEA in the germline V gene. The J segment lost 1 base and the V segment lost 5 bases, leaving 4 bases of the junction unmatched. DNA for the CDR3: TGTGCCAGCAGCCGTAGCGGGAGACGCACAGATACGCAGTATTTT. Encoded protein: CASSRSGRRTDTQYF. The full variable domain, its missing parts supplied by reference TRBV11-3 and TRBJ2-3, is EAGVVQSPRYKIIEKKQPVAFWCNPISGHNTLYWYLQNLGQGPELLIRYENEEAVDDSQLPKDRFSAERLKGVDSTLKIQPAELGDSAVYLCASSRSGRRTDTQYFGPGTRLTVL.

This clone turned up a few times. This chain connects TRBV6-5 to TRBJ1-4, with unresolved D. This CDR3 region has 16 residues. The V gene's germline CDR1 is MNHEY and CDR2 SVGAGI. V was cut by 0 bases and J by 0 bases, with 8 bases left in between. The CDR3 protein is CASSYSQLTTNEKLFF. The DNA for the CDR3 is TGTGCCAGCAGTTACTCGCAGTTGACAACTAATGAAAAACTGTTTTTT.

The CDR3 region is CASSPPSPEAFF. CDR3 coding DNA: TGTGCCAGCAGCCCCCCAAGCCCGGAAGCTTTCTTT. The chain carries TRBV7-9 and TRBJ1-1; D is uncertain. V was clipped by 5 bases and J by 8 bases, with 12 bases between them. CDR3 length: 12 residues. Germline loops: CDR1 SEHNR, CDR2 FQNEAQ (reference sequence).